This record covers a single T cell receptor beta chain. These data come from a study of blood T cell repertoires in COVID-19. Individuals aged roughly 18 to 100 years were recruited from about two dozen US areas. Germline V gene data show CDR1 as LNHDA and CDR2 as SQIVND (reference sequence). V lost 4 bases and J 3 bases, leaving 18 bases between the germline ends. The length of the CDR3 is 16 residues. Generated by immunoSEQ multiplex PCR, the TCRdb table keeps only in-frame clones and is missing some. The sample consists of some 140,000 clones, roughly four fifths of them appearing once. The rearrangement joins TRBV19 to TRBJ1-2; D is possibly TRBD1 (6 bases). The clonotype comes from a young man who had recovered from COVID-19. The sequencing sample was made of PBMCs or T cells enriched from blood (not recorded which). CDR3 region: CASSTTLDRTHYGYTF. The CDR3 nucleotides read TGTGCCAGTAGTACCACCCTAGACAGGACCCACTATGGCTACACCTTC.